These 23 T cell receptor beta chains were all obtained from the same sample, sequenced in a study of identical twins. TCRdb reprocessed the 5' RACE reads with MiXCR, giving one entry per CDR3 protein. The sample holds around 510,000 distinct CDR3 sequences; 13% to 15% are singletons and the top ten take approximately 0.98%. These records were also assigned to another study, of yellow fever vaccine responses in identical twins.

Sequencing was done on a sample of CD4+ T cells sorted from blood. These receptors all stem from a woman under 30 in good health.

The chain employs TRBV19 and TRBJ2-7; perhaps D is TRBD1 or TRBD2 (5 bases each). Germline V gene lookup returns CDR1 LNHDA and CDR2 SQIVND (reference sequence). The CDR3 is 15 amino acids. Trimming removed 2 bases from V and 3 bases from J, with 14 bases in between. CDR3 coding DNA: TGTGCCAGTAGTATAAATGCCGGGACCGTCTACGAGCAGTACTTC. Its translation is CASSINAGTVYEQYF.

Only a few counts were recorded for this clonotype. The V and J genes are TRBV4-3 and TRBJ1-2, with 12 bases that match TRBD1. The CDR3 sequence is 20 residues long. With 3 bases clipped from V and 4 bases from J, the junction kept 18 bases outside the gene matches. Germline CDR1 reads LGHNA; CDR2 reads YSLEER. CDR3 amino acids: CASSQTGTGGRLDGIYGYTF. DNA of the CDR3: TGCGCCAGCAGCCAGACTGGGACAGGGGGCCGGCTCGACGGGATCTATGGCTACACCTTC.

The rearrangement uses TRBV6-1 and TRBJ2-3; D is uncertain. The germline V and J ends were trimmed by 2 bases and 6 bases, with 15 bases remaining between them. Per germline, CDR1 MNHNS and CDR2 SASEGT. There are 15 residues in the CDR3. This CDR3 is CASSEQVAFGDTQYF. The CDR3 nucleotides are TGTGCCAGCAGTGAACAGGTCGCCTTTGGGGATACGCAGTATTTT.

This clonotype was detected a few times. CDR3 amino acids: CSAIRTSGSFYEQYF. The CDR3 DNA sequence: TGCAGTGCCATTAGGACTAGCGGGAGTTTCTACGAGCAGTACTTC. The chain couples TRBV20-1 to TRBJ2-7; 13 bases line up with TRBD2. The ends lost 6 bases at V and 3 bases at J; junction bases unmatched: 8. Germline V gene data show CDR1 as DFQATT and CDR2 as SNEGSKA (reference sequence). The CDR3 has 15 residues.

This chain joins TRBV5-1 and TRBJ2-3; 7 nucleotides agree with TRBD1. The germline V gene has CDR1 SGHRS and CDR2 YFSETQ. The CDR3 runs 16 residues. With V trimmed by 4 bases and J by 1 base, 9 bases remained unmatched. CDR3 nucleotides: TGCGCCAGCAGCACGAATGCCGGGACAGGCACAGATACGCAGTATTTT. As protein: CASSTNAGTGTDTQYF.

This clonotype was detected many times. This chain joins TRBV20-1 and TRBJ2-5; no reliable D call. The V end lost 1 base, the J end lost 5 bases, and 5 bases lay between the germline ends. The CDR3 is made up of 11 amino acids. CDR1 and CDR2 from the germline V gene are DFQATT and SNEGSKA (reference sequence). CDR3 nucleotides: TGCAGTGCTAGAGTGGGGGAGACCCAGTACTTC. This codes for CSARVGETQYF.

The CDR3 reads CASSRQVPDTQYF. The CDR3 nucleotides are TGTGCCAGCAGCCGACAGGTCCCAGATACGCAGTATTTT. The chain carries TRBV12-3 or TRBV12-4 and TRBJ2-3, with D perhaps TRBD1 (6 bases). V was clipped by 6 bases and J by 4 bases, with 11 bases between them. The length of the CDR3 is 13 residues.

The chain recombines TRBV11-2 with TRBJ2-1, with 11 bases matching TRBD2. This CDR3 has 17 residues. Germline CDR1 and CDR2: SGHAT and FQNNGV. The junction had 16 bases not matched to a gene; V was cut back by 6 bases and J by 9 bases. CDR3 residues: CASSQSASGRLMGEQFF. For the CDR3, the DNA is TGTGCCAGCAGTCAAAGTGCTAGCGGGAGGTTGATGGGTGAGCAGTTCTTC.

The chain couples TRBV24-1 to TRBJ1-2; 8 nucleotides agree with TRBD1. The V and J ends lost 5 bases and 4 bases, in that order; junction bases with no gene match: 2. Germline V gives CDR1 KGHDR, CDR2 SFDVKD. CDR3 length: 13 amino acids. The CDR3 DNA sequence: TGTGCCACCAGTGCCACAGGGGGCTATGGCTACACCTTC. Protein product: CATSATGGYGYTF.

The chain joins TRBV5-1 to TRBJ2-7; D is uncertain. Germline CDR1 reads SGHRS; CDR2 reads YFSETQ. V lost 0 bases and J 1 base, leaving 11 bases between the germline ends. The CDR3 contains 15 residues. CDR3 amino acids: CASSLAGGRSYEQYF. As DNA, the CDR3 is TGCGCCAGCAGCTTGGCAGGCGGCAGATCCTACGAGCAGTACTTC.

The table lists this clonotype with a few counts. The DNA for the CDR3 is TGCAGTGCTAGCCCTTGGAGCGGGAGCTACAATGAGCAGTTCTTC. It yields the protein CSASPWSGSYNEQFF. The chain combines TRBV20-1 with TRBJ2-1; 8 bases map to TRBD2. The V segment lost 3 bases and the J segment 3 bases; nucleotides outside the gene matches: 7. Germline-derived CDR1 and CDR2 are DFQATT and SNEGSKA (reference sequence). CDR3 length equals 15 residues.

The chain has TRBV6-1 and TRBJ2-3; 9 bases map to TRBD2. V lost 8 bases, J lost 6 bases, and 15 bases stayed unmatched. The germline gives CDR1 MNHNS, CDR2 SASEGT. CDR3 size: 16 residues. CDR3 sequence: CASAEIAGAQGDTQYF. For the CDR3, the DNA is TGTGCCAGCGCAGAAATAGCGGGGGCACAGGGGGATACGCAGTATTTT.

The chain links TRBV28 to TRBJ2-1; 9 bases agree with TRBD2. The CDR3 extends over 14 amino acids. V shed 6 bases, J shed 5 bases, and the junction held 5 bases outside the gene matches. Germline assignment: CDR1 MDHEN and CDR2 SYDVKM. CDR3 amino acids: CASSLAGLDNEQFF. The CDR3 DNA reads as TGTGCCAGCAGCCTAGCGGGGCTTGACAATGAGCAGTTCTTC.

J is TRBJ2-4 and V is TRBV7-2, with a possible D match to TRBD1 (6 bases). The CDR3 loop spans 14 amino acids. Trimming left V 1 base short and J 8 bases short, with 12 bases between. Germline V gene sequence: CDR1 SGHTA, CDR2 FQGNSA. CDR3 nucleotide sequence: TGTGCCAGCAGCTTAGATCTGGGGGCGCACATTCAGTACTTC. This encodes CASSLDLGAHIQYF.

This clonotype was seen at least ten times. CDR3: CASSQEGAPSYEQYF. The CDR3 DNA reads as TGTGCCAGCAGCCAAGAGGGGGCCCCGTCCTACGAGCAGTACTTC. The rearrangement joins TRBV3-1 to TRBJ2-7; D is possibly TRBD1 (6 bases). Per the germline V gene, CDR1 is LGHDT and CDR2 is YNNKEL (reference sequence). V was shortened by 0 bases and J by 1 base, with 10 bases between the two germline ends. The CDR3 is 15 residues long.

This clonotype was detected a few times. The V and J genes are TRBV4-1 and TRBJ1-6; 7 bases fit TRBD1. The germline V gene encodes CDR1 MGHRA and CDR2 YSYEKL. After removal of 4 bases from V and 7 bases from J, the junction contained 4 bases not matched to a gene. CDR3 length: 14 residues. In DNA, the CDR3 is TGCGCCAGCAGCCCGACAGGGAACAATTCACCCCTCCACTTT. It yields the protein CASSPTGNNSPLHF.

V is TRBV3-1 and J is TRBJ2-5; no firm D call. Trimming took 4 bases from V and 4 from J, leaving 13 bases between them. CDR1 is LGHDT, CDR2 YNNKEL, per germline (reference sequence). The CDR3 runs to 14 residues. In DNA, the CDR3 is TGTGCCAGCAGCCCCCCCAAGGGTGGAGAGACCCAGTACTTC. Protein: CASSPPKGGETQYF.

This clonotype was seen repeatedly, ten times or more. This chain joins TRBV7-8 and TRBJ2-7; no firm D call. This CDR3 has 12 amino acids. With 5 bases removed from V and 5 bases from J, the gap between germline ends came to 10 bases. Per the germline V gene, CDR1 is SGHVS and CDR2 is FQNEAQ. The CDR3 sequence is CASSLTPNEQYF. For the CDR3, the DNA is TGTGCCAGCAGCCTTACACCTAACGAGCAGTACTTC.

The sample holds many counts of this clonotype. CDR3 residues: CSVEEGGYTF. The CDR3 DNA reads as TGCAGCGTTGAGGAAGGAGGCTACACCTTC. The chain couples TRBV29-1 to TRBJ1-2; no reliable D call. This CDR3 contains 10 residues. CDR1 is SQVTM and CDR2 is ANQGSEA in the germline V gene. The V gene lost 3 bases and the J gene lost 8 bases, with 7 bases spanning the gap.

This chain joins TRBV12-3 or TRBV12-4 and TRBJ2-5, with TRBD2 matching 7 bases. Trimming removed 4 bases from V and 7 bases from J; junction bases left unmatched: 9. The CDR3 spans 14 residues. DNA of the CDR3: TGTGCCAGCAGTTGGTCGGGAGGTGGTGGGACCCAGTACTTC. This encodes CASSWSGGGGTQYF.

The chain recombines TRBV6-1 with TRBJ2-1, with 8 bases matching TRBD2. With V trimmed by 6 bases and J by 7 bases, 11 bases remained unmatched. Germline-derived CDR1 and CDR2 are MNHNS and SASEGT. The CDR3 length is 15 residues. The CDR3 nucleotides are TGTGCCAGCAGCCCTCCGGGGGGGGAGGGTAATGAGCAGTTCTTC. Encoded protein: CASSPPGGEGNEQFF.

This rearrangement joins TRBV20-1 to TRBJ2-3; D is perhaps TRBD2 (6 bases). V was clipped by 5 bases and J by 2 bases, with 11 bases between them. The CDR3 has 13 amino acids. Per germline, CDR1 DFQATT and CDR2 SNEGSKA (reference sequence). CDR3 amino acids: CSARDSVTDTQYF. The CDR3 DNA sequence: TGCAGTGCTCGGGACTCGGTCACAGATACGCAGTATTTT.

This clonotype was seen more than once but under ten times. J is TRBJ1-1 and V is TRBV10-3; D unresolved. CDR1 ENHRY and CDR2 SYGVKD come from the germline V gene. V lost 2 bases and J 0 bases, leaving 4 bases between the germline ends. CDR3 length equals 13 residues. In nucleotides, the CDR3 is TGTGCCATCAGTGAGGGAATGAACACTGAAGCTTTCTTT. Amino acids: CAISEGMNTEAFF.